This TCR beta chain came from a study of blood T cell repertoires in COVID-19. Whole-study context: Specimens from acute and convalescent COVID-19 originated in the United States, Italy and Spain. T cells, B-cell-depleted T cells, or PBMCs provided the cDNA or gDNA that served as material.

Germline V gene sequence: CDR1 SGHRS, CDR2 YFSETQ. V was cut by 0 bases and J by 0 bases, with 13 bases left in between. The CDR3 sequence is 17 residues long. In the original processing: Amplification from reference gene primers served as the basis for estimated nucleated cell counts. Assay: immunoSEQ multiplex PCR; the TCRdb copy retains only in-frame clones and omits some. V, J and clone size were drawn from that table, and D and trimming were deduced from the DNA. Among 250,000 to 300,000 clones listed, roughly 84% were seen once. This clone was seen a few times. The TCR sequence derives from a man in his sixties with acute or convalescent COVID-19. What was sequenced was peripheral blood. This chain links TRBV5-1 with TRBJ2-1; D ambiguous. The chain's CDR3 is CASSLDRLLSSYNEQFF. The CDR3 DNA reads TGCGCCAGCAGCTTGGATCGCCTGTTGAGCTCCTACAATGAGCAGTTCTTC.